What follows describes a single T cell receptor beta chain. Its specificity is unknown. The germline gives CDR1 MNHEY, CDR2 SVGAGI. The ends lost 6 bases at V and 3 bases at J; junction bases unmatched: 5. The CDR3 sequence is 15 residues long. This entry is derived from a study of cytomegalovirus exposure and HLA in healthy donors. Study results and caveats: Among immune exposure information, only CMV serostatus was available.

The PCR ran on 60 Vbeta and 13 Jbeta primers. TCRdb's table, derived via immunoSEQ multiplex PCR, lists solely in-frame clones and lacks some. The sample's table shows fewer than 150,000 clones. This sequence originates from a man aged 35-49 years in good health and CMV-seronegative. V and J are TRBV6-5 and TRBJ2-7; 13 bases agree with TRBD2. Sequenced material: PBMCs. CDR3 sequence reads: CASRKLAGGIYEQYF. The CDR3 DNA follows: TGTGCCAGCAGAAAACTAGCGGGGGGGATCTACGAGCAGTACTTC.